Sequencing of this T cell receptor (beta chain) was carried out in a study of CD8 T cells in Susac syndrome. cDNA came from roughly 0.53 to 1 ug RNA primed by random hexamers. Amplification of the TCR beta CDR3 was carried out by immunoSEQ multiplex PCR, which spanned a total of 54 Vbeta and 13 Jbeta segments. Each CDR3 protein is one row after TCRdb ran MiXCR on the immunoSEQ multiplex PCR reads. Here the sample spans 150,000 to 200,000 distinct CDR3 sequences, under 97% being singletons. This CDR3 contains 15 residues. The germline gives CDR1 LNHDA, CDR2 SQIVND (reference sequence). V was clipped by 7 bases and J by 5 bases, with 21 bases between them.

The sequence derives from a human donor with multiple sclerosis. Sequences were obtained from CD4+ T cells from PBMCs. This chain links TRBV19 with TRBJ2-7, with D perhaps being TRBD1 or TRBD2 (6 bases each). The CDR3 loop is CASNGGPTLTNEQYF. DNA of the CDR3: TGTGCCAGTAATGGGGGGCCTACTTTGACGAACGAGCAGTACTTC.